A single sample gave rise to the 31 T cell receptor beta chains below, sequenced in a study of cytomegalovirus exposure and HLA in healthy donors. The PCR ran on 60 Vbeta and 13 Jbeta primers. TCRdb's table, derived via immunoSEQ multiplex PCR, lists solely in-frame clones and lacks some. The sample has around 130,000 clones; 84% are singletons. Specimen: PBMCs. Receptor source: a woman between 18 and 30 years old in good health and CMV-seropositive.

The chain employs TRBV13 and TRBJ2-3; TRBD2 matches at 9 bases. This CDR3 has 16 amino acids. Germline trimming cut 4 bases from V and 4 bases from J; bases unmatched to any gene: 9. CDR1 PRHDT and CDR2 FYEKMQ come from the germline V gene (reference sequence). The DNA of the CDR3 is TGTGCCAGCAGCTCCACGGGCGGGGGGGCGCCAGATACGCAGTATTTT. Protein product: CASSSTGGGAPDTQYF.

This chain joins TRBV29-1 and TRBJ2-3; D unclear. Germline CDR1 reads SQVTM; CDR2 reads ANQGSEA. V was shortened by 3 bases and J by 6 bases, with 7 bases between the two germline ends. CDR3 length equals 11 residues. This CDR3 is CSVDNGDTQYF. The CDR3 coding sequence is TGCAGCGTTGATAACGGTGATACGCAGTATTTT.

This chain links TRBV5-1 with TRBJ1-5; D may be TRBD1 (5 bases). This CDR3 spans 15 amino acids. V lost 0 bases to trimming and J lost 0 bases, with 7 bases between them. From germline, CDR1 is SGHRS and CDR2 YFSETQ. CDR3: CASSLDGHSNQPQHF. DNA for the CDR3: TGCGCCAGCAGCTTGGATGGACATAGCAATCAGCCCCAGCATTTT.

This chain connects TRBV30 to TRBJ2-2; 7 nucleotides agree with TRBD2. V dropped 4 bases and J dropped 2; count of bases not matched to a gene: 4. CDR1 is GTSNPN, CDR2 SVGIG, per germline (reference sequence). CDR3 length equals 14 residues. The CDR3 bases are TGTGCCTGGAATGGCGGGGGTAACACCGGGGAGCTGTTTTTT. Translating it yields CAWNGGGNTGELFF.

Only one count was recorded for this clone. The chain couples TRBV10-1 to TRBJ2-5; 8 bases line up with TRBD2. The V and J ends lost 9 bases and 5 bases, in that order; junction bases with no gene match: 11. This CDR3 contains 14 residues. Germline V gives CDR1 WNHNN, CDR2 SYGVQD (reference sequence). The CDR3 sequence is CASNPGLGAETQYF. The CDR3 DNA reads TGCGCCAGTAACCCGGGACTAGGGGCTGAGACCCAGTACTTC.

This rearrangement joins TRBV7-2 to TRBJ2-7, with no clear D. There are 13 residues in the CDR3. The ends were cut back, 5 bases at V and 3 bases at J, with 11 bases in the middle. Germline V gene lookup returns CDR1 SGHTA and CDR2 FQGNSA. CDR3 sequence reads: CASSSSSYYEQYF. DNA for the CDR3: TGTGCCAGCAGCAGTTCTTCCTACTACGAGCAGTACTTC.

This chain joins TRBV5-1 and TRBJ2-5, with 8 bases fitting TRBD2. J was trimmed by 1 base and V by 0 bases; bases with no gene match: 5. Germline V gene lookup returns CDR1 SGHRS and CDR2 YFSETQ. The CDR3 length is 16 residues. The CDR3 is CASSLEQAGVQETQYF. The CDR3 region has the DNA TGCGCCAGCAGCTTGGAGCAAGCGGGGGTCCAAGAGACCCAGTACTTC.

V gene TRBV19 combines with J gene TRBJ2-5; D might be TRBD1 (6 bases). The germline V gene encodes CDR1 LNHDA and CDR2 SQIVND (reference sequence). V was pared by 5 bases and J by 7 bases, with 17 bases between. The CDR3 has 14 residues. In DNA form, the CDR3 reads TGTGCCAGTAGTGCCTCCTGGACAGTCGGGACCCAGTACTTC. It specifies CASSASWTVGTQYF. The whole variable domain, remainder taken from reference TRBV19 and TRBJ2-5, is DGGITQSPKYLFRKEGQNVTLSCEQNLNHDAMYWYRQDPGQGLRLIYYSQIVNDFQKGDIAEGYSVSREKKESFPLTVTSAQKNPTAFYLCASSASWTVGTQYFGPGTRLLVL.

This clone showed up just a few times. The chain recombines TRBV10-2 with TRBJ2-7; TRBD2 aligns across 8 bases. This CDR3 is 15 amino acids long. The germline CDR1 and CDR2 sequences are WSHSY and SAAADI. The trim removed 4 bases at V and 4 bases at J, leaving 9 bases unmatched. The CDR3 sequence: CASSARGGGVYEQYF. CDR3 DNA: TGCGCCAGCAGTGCCCGGGGGGGCGGGGTTTACGAGCAGTACTTC.

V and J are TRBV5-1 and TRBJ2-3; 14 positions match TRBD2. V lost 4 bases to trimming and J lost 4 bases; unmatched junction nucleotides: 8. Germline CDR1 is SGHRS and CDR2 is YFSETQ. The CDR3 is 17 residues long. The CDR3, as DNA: TGCGCCAGCAGCACGGGACTAGCGGGGGCTGGGGCAGATACGCAGTATTTT. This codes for CASSTGLAGAGADTQYF.

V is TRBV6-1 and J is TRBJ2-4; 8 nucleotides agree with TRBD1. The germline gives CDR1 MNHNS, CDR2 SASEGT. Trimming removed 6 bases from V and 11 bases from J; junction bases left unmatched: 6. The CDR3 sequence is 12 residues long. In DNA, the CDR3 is TGTGCCAGCAGGGACAGGGTGTCCCTTCAGTACTTC. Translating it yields CASRDRVSLQYF.

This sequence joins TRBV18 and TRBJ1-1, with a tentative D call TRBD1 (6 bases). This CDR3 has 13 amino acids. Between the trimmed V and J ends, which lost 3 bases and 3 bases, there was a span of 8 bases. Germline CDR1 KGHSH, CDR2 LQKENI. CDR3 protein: CASSPNRDTEAFF. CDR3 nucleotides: TGTGCCAGCTCACCCAACAGGGACACTGAAGCTTTCTTT.

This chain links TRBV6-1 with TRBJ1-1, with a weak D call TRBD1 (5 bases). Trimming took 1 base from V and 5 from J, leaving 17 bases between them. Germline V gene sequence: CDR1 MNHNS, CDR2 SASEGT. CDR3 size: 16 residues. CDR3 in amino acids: CASSEGVGGGGTEAFF. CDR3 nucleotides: TGTGCCAGCAGTGAAGGGGTTGGGGGAGGAGGAACTGAAGCTTTCTTT.

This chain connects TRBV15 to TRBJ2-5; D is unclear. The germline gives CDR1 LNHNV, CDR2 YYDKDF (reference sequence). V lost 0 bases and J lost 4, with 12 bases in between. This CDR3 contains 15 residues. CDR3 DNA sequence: TGTGCCACCAGCAGAGATGGTCAGGCATCAGAGACCCAGTACTTC. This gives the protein CATSRDGQASETQYF.

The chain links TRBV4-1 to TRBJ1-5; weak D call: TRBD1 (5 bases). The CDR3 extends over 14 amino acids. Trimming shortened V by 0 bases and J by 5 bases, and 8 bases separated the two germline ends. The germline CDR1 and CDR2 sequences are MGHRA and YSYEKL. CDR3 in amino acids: CASSQDGTDQPQHF. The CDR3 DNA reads TGCGCCAGCAGCCAAGATGGGACTGATCAGCCCCAGCATTTT.

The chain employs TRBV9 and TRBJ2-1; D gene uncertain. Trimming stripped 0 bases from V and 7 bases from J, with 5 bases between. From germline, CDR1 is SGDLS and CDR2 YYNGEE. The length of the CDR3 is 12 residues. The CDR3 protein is CASSVALNEQFF. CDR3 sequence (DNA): TGTGCCAGCAGCGTAGCGTTGAATGAGCAGTTCTTC.

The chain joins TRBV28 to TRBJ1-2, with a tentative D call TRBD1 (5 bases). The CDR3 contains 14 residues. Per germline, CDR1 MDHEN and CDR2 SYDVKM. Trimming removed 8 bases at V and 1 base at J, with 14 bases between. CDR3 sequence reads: CASLRGGRNYGYTF. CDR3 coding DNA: TGTGCCAGCCTACGCGGGGGACGTAACTATGGCTACACCTTC.

CDR3 region: CASSEEPGVTGELFF. DNA for the CDR3: TGTGCCAGCAGTGAAGAGCCAGGGGTTACCGGGGAGCTGTTTTTT. The chain joins TRBV2 to TRBJ2-2; TRBD1 might be the D (6 bases). The CDR3 sequence is 15 residues long. Germline loops: CDR1 SNHLY, CDR2 FYNNEI. V was shortened by 1 base and J by 5 bases, with 11 bases between the two germline ends.

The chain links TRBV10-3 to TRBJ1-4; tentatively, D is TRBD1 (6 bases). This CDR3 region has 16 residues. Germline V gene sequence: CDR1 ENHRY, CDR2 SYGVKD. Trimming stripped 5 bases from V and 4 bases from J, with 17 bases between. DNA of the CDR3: TGTGCCATCAGTCGGACCTCAACAGGGATTAATGAAAAACTGTTTTTT. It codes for CAISRTSTGINEKLFF.

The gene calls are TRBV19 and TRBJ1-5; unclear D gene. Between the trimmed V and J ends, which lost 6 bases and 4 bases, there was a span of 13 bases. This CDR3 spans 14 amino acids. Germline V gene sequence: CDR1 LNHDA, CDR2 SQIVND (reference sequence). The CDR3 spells CASSRREENQPQHF. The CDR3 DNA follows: TGTGCCAGTAGCAGGAGGGAGGAGAATCAGCCCCAGCATTTT.

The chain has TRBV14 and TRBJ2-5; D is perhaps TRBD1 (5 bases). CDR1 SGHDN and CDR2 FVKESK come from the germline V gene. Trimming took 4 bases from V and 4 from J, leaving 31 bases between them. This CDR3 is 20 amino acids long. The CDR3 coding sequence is TGTGCCAGCAGCCGAGGAACGCTCAGGGATTTGCCTCCAGTTTCAGAGACCCAGTACTTC. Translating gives CASSRGTLRDLPPVSETQYF.

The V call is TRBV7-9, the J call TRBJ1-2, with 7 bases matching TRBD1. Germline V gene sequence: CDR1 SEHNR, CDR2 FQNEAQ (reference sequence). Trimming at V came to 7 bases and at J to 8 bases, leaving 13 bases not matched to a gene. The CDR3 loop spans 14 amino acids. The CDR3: CASNRGQQSEGYTF. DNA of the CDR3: TGTGCCAGCAACAGGGGACAGCAGAGCGAAGGCTACACCTTC.

DNA for the CDR3: TGCGCCAGCAGCGCACTAAAAAAAGGGACTAGCCCCAATGAGCAGTTCTTC. The encoded protein is CASSALKKGTSPNEQFF. The chain combines TRBV5-1 with TRBJ2-1; 9 bases map to TRBD2. Germline V CDR1 and CDR2: SGHRS, YFSETQ. J was trimmed by 6 bases and V by 4 bases; bases with no gene match: 14. The CDR3 has 17 amino acids.

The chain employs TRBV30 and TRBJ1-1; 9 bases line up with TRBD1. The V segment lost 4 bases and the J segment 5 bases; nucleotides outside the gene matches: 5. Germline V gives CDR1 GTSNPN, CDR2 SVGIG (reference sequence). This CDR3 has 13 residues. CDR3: CAWNLDRGTEAFF. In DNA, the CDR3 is TGTGCCTGGAACCTCGACAGGGGGACTGAAGCTTTCTTT. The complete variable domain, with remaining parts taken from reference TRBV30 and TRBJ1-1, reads SQTIHQWPATLVQPVGSPLSLECTVEGTSNPNLYWYRQAAGRGLQLLFYSVGIGQISSEVPQNLSASRPQDRQFILSSKKLLLSDSGFYLCAWNLDRGTEAFFGQGTRLTVV.

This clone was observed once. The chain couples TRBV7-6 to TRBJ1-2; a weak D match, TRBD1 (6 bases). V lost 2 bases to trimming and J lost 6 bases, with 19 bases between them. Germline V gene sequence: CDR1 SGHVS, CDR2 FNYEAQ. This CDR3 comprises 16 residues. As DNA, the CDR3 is TGTGCCAGCAGCTTAAGGGGTAGGGGCAGGGGCGATGGCTACACCTTC. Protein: CASSLRGRGRGDGYTF.

CDR3 protein: CASSYSDTSTEAFF. The CDR3 nucleotides read TGTGCCAGCAGTTACTCGGACACTTCCACTGAAGCTTTCTTT. This chain connects TRBV6-6 to TRBJ1-1, with D perhaps TRBD1 (5 bases). The CDR3 consists of 14 residues. V was clipped by 0 bases and J by 4 bases, with 9 bases between them. Germline V gives CDR1 MNHNY, CDR2 SVGAGI (reference sequence).

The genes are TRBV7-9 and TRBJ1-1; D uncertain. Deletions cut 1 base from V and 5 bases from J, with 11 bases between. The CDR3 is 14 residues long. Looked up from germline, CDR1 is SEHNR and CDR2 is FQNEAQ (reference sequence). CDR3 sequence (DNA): TGTGCCAGCAGCTTAGGGGAGGGATGGACTGAAGCTTTCTTT. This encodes CASSLGEGWTEAFF.

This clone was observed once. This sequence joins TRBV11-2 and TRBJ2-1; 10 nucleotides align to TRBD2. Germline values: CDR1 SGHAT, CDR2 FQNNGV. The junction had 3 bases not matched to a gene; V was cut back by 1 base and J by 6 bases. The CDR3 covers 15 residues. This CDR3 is CASSLAAGGPNEQFF. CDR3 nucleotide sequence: TGTGCCAGCAGCTTAGCAGCGGGGGGGCCCAATGAGCAGTTCTTC.

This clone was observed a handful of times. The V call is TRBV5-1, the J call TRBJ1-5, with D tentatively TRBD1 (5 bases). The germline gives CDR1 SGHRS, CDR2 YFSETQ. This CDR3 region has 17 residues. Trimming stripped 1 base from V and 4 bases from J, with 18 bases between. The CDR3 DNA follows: TGCGCCAGCAGCTTGATCCCTCAAGACAGTGATAATCAGCCCCAGCATTTT. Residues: CASSLIPQDSDNQPQHF.

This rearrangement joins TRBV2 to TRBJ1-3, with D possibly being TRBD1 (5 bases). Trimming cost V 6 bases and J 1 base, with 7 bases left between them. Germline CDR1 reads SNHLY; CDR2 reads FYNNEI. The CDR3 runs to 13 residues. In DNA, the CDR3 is TGTGCCAGCAGGGGGCCATCTGGAAACACCATATATTTT. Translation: CASRGPSGNTIYF.

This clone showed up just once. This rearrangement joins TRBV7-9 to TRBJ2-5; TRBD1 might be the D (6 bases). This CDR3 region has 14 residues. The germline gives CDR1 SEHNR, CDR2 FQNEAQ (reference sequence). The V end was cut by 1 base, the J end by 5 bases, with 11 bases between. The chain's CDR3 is CASSLGGGGETQYF. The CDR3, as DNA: TGTGCCAGCAGCTTAGGTGGGGGCGGCGAGACCCAGTACTTC.